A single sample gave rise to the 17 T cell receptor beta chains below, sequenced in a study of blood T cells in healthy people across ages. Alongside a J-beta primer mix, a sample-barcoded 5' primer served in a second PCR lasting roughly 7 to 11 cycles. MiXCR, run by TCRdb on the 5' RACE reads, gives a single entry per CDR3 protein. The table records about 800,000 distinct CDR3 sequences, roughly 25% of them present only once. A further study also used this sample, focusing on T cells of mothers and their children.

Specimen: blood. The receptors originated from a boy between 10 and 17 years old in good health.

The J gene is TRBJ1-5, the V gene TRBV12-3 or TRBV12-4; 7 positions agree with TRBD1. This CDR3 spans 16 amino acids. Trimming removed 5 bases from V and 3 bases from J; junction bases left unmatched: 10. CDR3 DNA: TGTGCCAGCAGTCCCTCCCTTGGACAGGCCAATCAGCCCCAGCATTTT. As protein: CASSPSLGQANQPQHF.

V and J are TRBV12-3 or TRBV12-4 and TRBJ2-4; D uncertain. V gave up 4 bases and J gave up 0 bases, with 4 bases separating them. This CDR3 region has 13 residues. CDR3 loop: CASSWLAKNIQYF. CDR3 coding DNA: TGTGCCAGCAGTTGGCTAGCCAAAAACATTCAGTACTTC.

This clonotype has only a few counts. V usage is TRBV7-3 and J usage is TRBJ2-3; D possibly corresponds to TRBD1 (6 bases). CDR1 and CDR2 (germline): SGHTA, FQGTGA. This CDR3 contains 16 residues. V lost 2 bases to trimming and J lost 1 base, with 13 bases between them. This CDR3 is CASSLEPGDGTDTQYF. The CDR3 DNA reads TGTGCCAGCAGCTTAGAGCCAGGGGATGGCACAGATACGCAGTATTTT.

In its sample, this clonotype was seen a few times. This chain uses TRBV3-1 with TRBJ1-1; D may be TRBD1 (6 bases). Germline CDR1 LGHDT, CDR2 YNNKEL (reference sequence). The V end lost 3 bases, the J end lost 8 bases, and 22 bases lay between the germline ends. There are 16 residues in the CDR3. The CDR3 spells CASSHSLGDKTNEAFF. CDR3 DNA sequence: TGTGCCAGCAGCCACTCCCTAGGGGACAAGACTAACGAAGCTTTCTTT.

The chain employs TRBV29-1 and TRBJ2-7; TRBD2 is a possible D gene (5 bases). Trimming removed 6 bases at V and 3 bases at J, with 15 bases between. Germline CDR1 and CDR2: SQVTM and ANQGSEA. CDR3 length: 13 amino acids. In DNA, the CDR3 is TGCAGCGTCCGCGGGTTAGGGATCTACGAGCAGTACTTC. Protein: CSVRGLGIYEQYF.

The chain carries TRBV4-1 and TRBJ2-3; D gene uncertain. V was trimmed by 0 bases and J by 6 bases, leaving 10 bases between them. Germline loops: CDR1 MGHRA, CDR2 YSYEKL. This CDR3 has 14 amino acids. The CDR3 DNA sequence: TGCGCCAGCAGCCAAGAGAGTGTGATCGATACGCAGTATTTT. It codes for CASSQESVIDTQYF.

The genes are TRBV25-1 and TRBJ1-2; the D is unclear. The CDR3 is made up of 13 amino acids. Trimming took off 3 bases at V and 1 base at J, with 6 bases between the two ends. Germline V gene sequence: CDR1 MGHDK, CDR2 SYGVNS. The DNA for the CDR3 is TGTGCCAGCAGTGAGCGGGTTAACTATGGCTACACCTTC. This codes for CASSERVNYGYTF.

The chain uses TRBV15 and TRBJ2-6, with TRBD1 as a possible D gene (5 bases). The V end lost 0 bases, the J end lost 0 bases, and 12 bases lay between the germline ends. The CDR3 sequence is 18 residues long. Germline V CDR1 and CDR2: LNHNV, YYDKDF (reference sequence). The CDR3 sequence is CATSRDKGVGSGANVLTF. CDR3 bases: TGTGCCACCAGCAGAGATAAAGGGGTTGGCTCTGGGGCCAACGTCCTGACTTTC.

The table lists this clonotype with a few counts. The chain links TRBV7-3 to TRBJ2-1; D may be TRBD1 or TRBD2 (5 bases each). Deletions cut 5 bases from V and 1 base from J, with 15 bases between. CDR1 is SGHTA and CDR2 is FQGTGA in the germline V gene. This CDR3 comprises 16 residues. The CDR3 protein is CASSPSSGTSYNEQFF. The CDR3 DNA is TGTGCCAGCAGCCCTTCTTCCGGGACGTCCTACAATGAGCAGTTCTTC. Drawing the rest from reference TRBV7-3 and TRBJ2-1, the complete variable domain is GAGVSQTPSNKVTEKGKYVELRCDPISGHTALYWYRQSLGQGPEFLIYFQGTGAADDSGLPNDRFFAVRPEGSVSTLKIQRTERGDSAVYLCASSPSSGTSYNEQFFGPGTRLTVL.

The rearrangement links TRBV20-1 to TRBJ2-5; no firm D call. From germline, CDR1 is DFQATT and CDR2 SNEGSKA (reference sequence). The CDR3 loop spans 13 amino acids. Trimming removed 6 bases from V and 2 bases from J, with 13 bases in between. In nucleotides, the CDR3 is TGCAGTGCCCAAGGGCCAGCTCAAGAGACCCAGTACTTC. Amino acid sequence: CSAQGPAQETQYF.

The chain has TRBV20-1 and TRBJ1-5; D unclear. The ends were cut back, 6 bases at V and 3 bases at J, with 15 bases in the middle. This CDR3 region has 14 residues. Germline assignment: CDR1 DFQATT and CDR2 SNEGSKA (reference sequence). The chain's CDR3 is CSAREVWDNQPQHF. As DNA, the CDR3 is TGCAGTGCACGCGAGGTTTGGGACAATCAGCCCCAGCATTTT.

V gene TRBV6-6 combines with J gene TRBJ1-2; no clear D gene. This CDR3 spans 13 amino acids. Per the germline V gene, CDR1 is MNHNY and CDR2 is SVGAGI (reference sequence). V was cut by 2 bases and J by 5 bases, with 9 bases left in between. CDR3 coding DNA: TGTGCCAGCAGTTACGATGACACGTATGGCTACACCTTC. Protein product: CASSYDDTYGYTF.

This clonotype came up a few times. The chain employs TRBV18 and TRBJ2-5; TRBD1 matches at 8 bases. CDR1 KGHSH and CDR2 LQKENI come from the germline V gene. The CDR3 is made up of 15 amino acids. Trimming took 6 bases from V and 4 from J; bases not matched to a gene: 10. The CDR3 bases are TGTGCCAGCTCCTCCACTATCGACAGGGGAGAGACCCAGTACTTC. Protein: CASSSTIDRGETQYF.

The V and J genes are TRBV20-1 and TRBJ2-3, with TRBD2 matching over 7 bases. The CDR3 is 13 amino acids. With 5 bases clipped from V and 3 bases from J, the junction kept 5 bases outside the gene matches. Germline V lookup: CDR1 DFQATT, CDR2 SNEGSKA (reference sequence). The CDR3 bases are TGCAGTGCTGGGGGGGAGGGTACAGATACGCAGTATTTT. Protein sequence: CSAGGEGTDTQYF.

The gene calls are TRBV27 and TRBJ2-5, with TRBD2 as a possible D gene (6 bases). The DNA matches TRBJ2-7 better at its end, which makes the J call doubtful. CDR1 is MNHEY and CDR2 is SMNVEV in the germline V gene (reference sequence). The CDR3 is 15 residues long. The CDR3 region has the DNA TGTGCCAGCAGTTTATGGGGGACCCGGAGGGACGAGCAGTACTTC. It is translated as CASSLWGTRRDEQYF.

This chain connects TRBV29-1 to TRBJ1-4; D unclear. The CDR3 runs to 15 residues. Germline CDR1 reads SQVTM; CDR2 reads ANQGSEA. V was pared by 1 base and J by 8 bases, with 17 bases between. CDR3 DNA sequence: TGCAGCGTTGAAGGGGTTGGGATCTCGGGCGAAAAACTGTTTTTT. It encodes CSVEGVGISGEKLFF.

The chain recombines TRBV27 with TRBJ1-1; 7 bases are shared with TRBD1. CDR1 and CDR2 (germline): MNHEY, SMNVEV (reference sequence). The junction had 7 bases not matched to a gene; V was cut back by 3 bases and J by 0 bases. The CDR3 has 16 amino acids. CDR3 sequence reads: CASSLGQKYMNTEAFF. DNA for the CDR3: TGTGCCAGCAGTTTGGGACAGAAGTACATGAACACTGAAGCTTTCTTT.